The subject of this entry is one T cell receptor (beta chain). The data derive from a study of T cells expressing NK-cell markers. For the study at large: HCMV serostatus: seven of eight sequenced donors positive, one negative.

CDR1 is MNHEY, CDR2 SMNVEV, per germline (reference sequence). This CDR3 spans 14 amino acids. In generating TCR beta cDNA, 5'RACE template switching with UMIs was used. TCRdb re-called the 5' RACE reads and shows each CDR3 protein once, DNA omitted. This sample's table reports about 550,000 distinct CDR3 sequences. The source of this sequence is a man aged 18 to 29 in good health. The chain links TRBV27 to TRBJ2-2. The sequenced material came from blood T cells: a sorted CD56 or NKG2C T cell subset, CD4+ or CD8+ T cells, or bulk PBMC T cells (not recorded which). CDR3 sequence reads: CASSFGQFTGELFF.